This T cell receptor (beta chain) originates from a study of T cells in Graves' hyperthyroidism and ophthalmopathy. Germline loops: CDR1 SQVTM, CDR2 ANQGSEA. This CDR3 region has 12 residues. Trimming took 7 bases from V and 2 from J, leaving 12 bases between them. This clonotype was seen at least ten times. The antigen is not known. Study-wide results and caveats: Within blood appeared most thyroid clonotypes that had expanded above 0.001.

Amplification targeted TCR beta CDR3 regions from RNA transcripts. During a first-round RT-PCR of the TCR CDR3, the HTBI primer set was used. TCRdb analysed the multiplex PCR reads with MiXCR anew, one entry per CDR3 protein. The data contain over 700,000 distinct CDR3 sequences, over 35% of them singletons. The rearrangement uses TRBV29-1 and TRBJ2-7; a possible D gene is TRBD2 (6 bases). Sample: blood. This TCR came from a man aged 18 to 29 with Graves' hyperthyroidism. The CDR3 protein is CSGGDLAYEQYF. The CDR3, as DNA: TGCAGCGGAGGGGACTTGGCCTACGAGCAGTACTTC.